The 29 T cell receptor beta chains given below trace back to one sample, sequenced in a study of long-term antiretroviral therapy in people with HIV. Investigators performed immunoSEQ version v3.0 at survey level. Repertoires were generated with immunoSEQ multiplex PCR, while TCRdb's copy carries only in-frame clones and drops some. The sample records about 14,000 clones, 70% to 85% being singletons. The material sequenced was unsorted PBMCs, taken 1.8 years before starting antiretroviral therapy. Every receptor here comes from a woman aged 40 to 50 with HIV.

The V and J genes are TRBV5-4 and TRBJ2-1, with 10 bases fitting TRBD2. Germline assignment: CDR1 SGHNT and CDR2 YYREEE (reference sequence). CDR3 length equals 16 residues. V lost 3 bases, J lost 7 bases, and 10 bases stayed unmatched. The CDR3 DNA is TGTGCCAGCAGCTCTCCCCTAGCGGGAGTAAGGAATGAGCAGTTCTTC. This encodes CASSSPLAGVRNEQFF.

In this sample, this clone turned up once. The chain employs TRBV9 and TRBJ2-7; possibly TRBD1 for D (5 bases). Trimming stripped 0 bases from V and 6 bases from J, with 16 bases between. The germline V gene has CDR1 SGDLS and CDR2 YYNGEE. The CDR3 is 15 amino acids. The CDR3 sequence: CASSVGGAGRFEQYF. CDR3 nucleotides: TGTGCCAGCAGCGTAGGGGGCGCAGGACGGTTCGAGCAGTACTTC.

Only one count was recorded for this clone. CDR3 residues: CASSYNRLAVYNEQFF. The CDR3 DNA reads TGTGCCAGCAGTTACAATAGACTAGCGGTATACAATGAGCAGTTCTTC. V usage is TRBV6-5 and J usage is TRBJ2-1; the match to TRBD2 covers 9 bases. Looked up from germline, CDR1 is MNHEY and CDR2 is SVGAGI. The CDR3 extends over 16 amino acids. The V gene end was trimmed by 2 bases and the J gene end by 4 bases; junction bases not matched to a gene: 6.

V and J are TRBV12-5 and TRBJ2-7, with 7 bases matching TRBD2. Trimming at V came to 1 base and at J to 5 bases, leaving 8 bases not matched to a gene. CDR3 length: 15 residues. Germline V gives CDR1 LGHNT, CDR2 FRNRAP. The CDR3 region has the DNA TGTGCTAGTGGTTTGGAAGGCGGGACTAATAACGAGCAGTACTTC. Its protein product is CASGLEGGTNNEQYF.

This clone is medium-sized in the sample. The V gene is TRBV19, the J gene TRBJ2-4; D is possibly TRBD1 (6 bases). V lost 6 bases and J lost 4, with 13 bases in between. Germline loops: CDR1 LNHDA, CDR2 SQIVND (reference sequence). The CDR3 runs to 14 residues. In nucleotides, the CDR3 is TGTGCCAGTAGCCAACGGACAGTTAAAAACATTCAGTACTTC. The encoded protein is CASSQRTVKNIQYF. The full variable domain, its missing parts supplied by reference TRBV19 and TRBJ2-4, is DGGITQSPKYLFRKEGQNVTLSCEQNLNHDAMYWYRQDPGQGLRLIYYSQIVNDFQKGDIAEGYSVSREKKESFPLTVTSAQKNPTAFYLCASSQRTVKNIQYFGAGTRLSVL.

The CDR3 DNA sequence: TGTGCCAGCTCGTCCGGGCCCGGGACAGGGGCAAGGGAGCAGTACTTC. Protein sequence: CASSSGPGTGAREQYF. The V gene is TRBV18, the J gene TRBJ2-7, with 10 bases fitting TRBD1. The CDR3 covers 16 residues. Germline V gene sequence: CDR1 KGHSH, CDR2 LQKENI. V shed 6 bases and J 7 bases; nucleotides not matched to a gene: 15. Based on the CDR3 plus reference TRBV18 and TRBJ2-7, the full variable domain is NAGVMQNPRHLVRRRGQEARLRCSPMKGHSHVYWYRQLPEEGLKFMVYLQKENIIDESGMPKERFSAEFPKEGPSILRIQQVVRGDSAAYFCASSSGPGTGAREQYFGPGTRLTVT.

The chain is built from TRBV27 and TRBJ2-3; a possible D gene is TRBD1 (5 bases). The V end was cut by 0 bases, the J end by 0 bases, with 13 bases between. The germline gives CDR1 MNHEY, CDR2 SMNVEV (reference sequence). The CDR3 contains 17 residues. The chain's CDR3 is CASSLSRLGASTDTQYF. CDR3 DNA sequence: TGTGCCAGCAGTTTATCGAGGCTAGGGGCTAGCACAGATACGCAGTATTTT.

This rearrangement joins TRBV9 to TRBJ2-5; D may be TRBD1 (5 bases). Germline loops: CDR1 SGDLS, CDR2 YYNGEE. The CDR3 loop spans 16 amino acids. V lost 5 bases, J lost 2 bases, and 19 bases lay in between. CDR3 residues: CASSRSWGLWQETQYF. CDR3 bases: TGTGCCAGCAGTCGTAGCTGGGGCCTGTGGCAAGAGACCCAGTACTTC.

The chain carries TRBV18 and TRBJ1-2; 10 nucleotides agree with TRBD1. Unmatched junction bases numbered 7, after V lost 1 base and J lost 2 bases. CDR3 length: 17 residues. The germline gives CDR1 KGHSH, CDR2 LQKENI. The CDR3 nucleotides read TGTGCCAGCTCACCACAAGACAGGGGGCCCTCAAACTATGGCTACACCTTC. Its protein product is CASSPQDRGPSNYGYTF.

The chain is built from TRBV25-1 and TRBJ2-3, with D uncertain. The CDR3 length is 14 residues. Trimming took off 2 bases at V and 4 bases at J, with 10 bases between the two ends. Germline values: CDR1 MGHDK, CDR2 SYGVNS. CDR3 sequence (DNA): TGTGCCAGCAGTGAAGGTGCGGTCCCAGATACGCAGTATTTT. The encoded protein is CASSEGAVPDTQYF.

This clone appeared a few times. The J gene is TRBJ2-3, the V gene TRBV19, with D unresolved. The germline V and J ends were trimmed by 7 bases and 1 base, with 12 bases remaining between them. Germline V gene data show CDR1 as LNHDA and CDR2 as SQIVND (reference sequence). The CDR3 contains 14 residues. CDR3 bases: TGTGCCAGTACAAGTGAGGACCGCACAGATACGCAGTATTTT. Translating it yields CASTSEDRTDTQYF. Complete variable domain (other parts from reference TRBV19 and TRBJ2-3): DGGITQSPKYLFRKEGQNVTLSCEQNLNHDAMYWYRQDPGQGLRLIYYSQIVNDFQKGDIAEGYSVSREKKESFPLTVTSAQKNPTAFYLCASTSEDRTDTQYFGPGTRLTVL.

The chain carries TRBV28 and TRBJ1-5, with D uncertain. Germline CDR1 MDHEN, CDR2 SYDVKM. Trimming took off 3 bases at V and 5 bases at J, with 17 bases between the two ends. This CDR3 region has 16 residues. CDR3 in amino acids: CASSFGFYGNDQPQHF. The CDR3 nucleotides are TGTGCCAGCAGTTTTGGCTTTTACGGGAATGATCAGCCCCAGCATTTT.

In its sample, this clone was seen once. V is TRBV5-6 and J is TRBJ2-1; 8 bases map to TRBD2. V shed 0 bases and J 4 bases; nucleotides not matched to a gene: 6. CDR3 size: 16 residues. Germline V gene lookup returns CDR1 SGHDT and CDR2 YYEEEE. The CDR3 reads CASSLGFSGIYNEQFF. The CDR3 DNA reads TGTGCCAGCAGCTTGGGCTTTAGCGGGATATACAATGAGCAGTTCTTC.

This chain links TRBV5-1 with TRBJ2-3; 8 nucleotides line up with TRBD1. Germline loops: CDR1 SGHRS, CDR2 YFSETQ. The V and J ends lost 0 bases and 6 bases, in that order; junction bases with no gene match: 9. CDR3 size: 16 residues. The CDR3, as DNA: TGCGCCAGCAGCTTGGCCGCGGCAGGGGGCCCGGATACGCAGTATTTT. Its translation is CASSLAAAGGPDTQYF. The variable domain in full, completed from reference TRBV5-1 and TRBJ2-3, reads KAGVTQTPRYLIKTRGQQVTLSCSPISGHRSVSWYQQTPGQGLQFLFEYFSETQRNKGNFPGRFSGRQFSNSRSEMNVSTLELGDSALYLCASSLAAAGGPDTQYFGPGTRLTVL.

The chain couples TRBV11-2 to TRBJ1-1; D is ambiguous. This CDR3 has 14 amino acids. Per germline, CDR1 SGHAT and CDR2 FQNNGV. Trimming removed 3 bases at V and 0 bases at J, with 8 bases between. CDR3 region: CASSFPGLNTEAFF. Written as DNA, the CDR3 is TGTGCCAGCAGCTTCCCCGGTTTGAACACTGAAGCTTTCTTT.

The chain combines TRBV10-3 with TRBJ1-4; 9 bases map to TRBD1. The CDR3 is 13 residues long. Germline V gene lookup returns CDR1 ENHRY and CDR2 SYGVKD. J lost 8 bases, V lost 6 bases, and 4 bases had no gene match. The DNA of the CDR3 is TGTGCCATCAGCCGGGACAGGGACGAAAAACTGTTTTTT. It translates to CAISRDRDEKLFF.

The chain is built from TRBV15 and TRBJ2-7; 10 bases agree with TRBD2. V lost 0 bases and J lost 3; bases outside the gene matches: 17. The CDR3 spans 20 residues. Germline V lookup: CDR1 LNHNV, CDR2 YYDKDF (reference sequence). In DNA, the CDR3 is TGTGCCACCAGCAGAGAGACCCTAGCGGGAGATACCATCACCGTCTACGAGCAGTACTTC. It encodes CATSRETLAGDTITVYEQYF. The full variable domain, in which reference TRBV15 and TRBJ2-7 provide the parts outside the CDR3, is DAMVIQNPRYQVTQFGKPVTLSCSQTLNHNVMYWYQQKSSQAPKLLFHYYDKDFNNEADTPDNFQSRRPNTSFCFLDIRSPGLGDTAMYLCATSRETLAGDTITVYEQYFGPGTRLTVT.

CDR3: CASRPWTGVSYEQYF. Here the CDR3 DNA reads TGTGCCAGCAGGCCCTGGACAGGGGTCTCCTACGAGCAGTACTTC. V is TRBV27 and J is TRBJ2-7; 9 nucleotides align to TRBD1. The germline gives CDR1 MNHEY, CDR2 SMNVEV (reference sequence). The J segment lost 0 bases and the V segment lost 6 bases, leaving 6 bases of the junction unmatched. This CDR3 is built from 15 residues.

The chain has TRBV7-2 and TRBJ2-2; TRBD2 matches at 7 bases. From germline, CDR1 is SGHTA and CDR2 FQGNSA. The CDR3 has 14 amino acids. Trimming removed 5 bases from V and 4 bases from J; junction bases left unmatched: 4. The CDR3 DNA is TGTGCCAGCAGCCCCGGACTAGTCACCGGGGAGCTGTTTTTT. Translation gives CASSPGLVTGELFF.

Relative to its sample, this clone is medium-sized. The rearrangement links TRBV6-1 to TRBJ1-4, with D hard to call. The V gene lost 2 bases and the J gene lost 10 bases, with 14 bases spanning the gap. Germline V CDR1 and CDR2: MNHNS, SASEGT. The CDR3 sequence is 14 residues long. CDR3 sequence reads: CASSEFRREVKLFF. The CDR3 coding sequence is TGTGCCAGCAGTGAATTTCGACGGGAGGTAAAACTGTTTTTT.

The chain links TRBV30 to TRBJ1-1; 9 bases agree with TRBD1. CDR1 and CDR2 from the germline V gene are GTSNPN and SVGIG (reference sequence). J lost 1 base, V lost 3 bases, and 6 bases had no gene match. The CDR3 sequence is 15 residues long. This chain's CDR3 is CAWRQGASWNTEAFF. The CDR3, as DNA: TGTGCCTGGAGACAGGGGGCTTCATGGAACACTGAAGCTTTCTTT.

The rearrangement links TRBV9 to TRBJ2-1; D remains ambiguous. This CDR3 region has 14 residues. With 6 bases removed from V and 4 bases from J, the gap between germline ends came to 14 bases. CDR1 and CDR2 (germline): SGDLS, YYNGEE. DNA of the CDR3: TGTGCCAGCAACGCTGTCAGCACATACAATGAGCAGTTCTTC. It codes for CASNAVSTYNEQFF.

CDR3 bases: TGTGCCAGCAGCCAGACAGGAGGGCAGCCCCAGCATTTT. Translation gives CASSQTGGQPQHF. This rearrangement joins TRBV28 to TRBJ1-5, with D perhaps TRBD1 (6 bases). This CDR3 spans 13 amino acids. Between the trimmed V and J ends, which lost 6 bases and 7 bases, there was a span of 13 bases. Germline CDR1 is MDHEN and CDR2 is SYDVKM.

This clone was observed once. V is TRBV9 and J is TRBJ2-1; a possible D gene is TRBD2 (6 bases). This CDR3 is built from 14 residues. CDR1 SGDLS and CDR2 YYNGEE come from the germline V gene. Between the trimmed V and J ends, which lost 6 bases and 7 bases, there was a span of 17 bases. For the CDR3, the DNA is TGTGCCAGCAACCTAGCGTCTTTTGTAAATGAGCAGTTCTTC. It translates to CASNLASFVNEQFF.

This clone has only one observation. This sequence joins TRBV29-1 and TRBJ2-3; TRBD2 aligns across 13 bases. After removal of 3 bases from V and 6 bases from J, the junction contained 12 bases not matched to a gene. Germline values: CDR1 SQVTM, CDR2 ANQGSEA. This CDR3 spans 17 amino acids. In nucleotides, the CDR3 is TGCAGCGTTGAGTTAAGTCGGACTAGCGGGAGTTGGGATACGCAGTATTTT. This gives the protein CSVELSRTSGSWDTQYF.

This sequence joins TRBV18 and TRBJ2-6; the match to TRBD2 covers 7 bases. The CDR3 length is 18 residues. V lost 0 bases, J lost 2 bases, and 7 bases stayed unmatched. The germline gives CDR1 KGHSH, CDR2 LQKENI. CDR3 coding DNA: TGTGCCAGCTCACCACCCCCACGGGGAGGGGCTGGGGCCAACGTCCTGACTTTC. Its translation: CASSPPPRGGAGANVLTF.

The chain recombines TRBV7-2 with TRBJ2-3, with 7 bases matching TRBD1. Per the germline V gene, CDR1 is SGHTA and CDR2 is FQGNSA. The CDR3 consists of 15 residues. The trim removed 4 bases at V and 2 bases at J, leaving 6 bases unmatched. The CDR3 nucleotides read TGTGCCAGCAGCTCCGGGACAGTCTTCACAGATACGCAGTATTTT. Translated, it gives CASSSGTVFTDTQYF.

The CDR3, as DNA: TGCGCCAGCAGATCCGGGACTAGCTCCACCGGGGAGCTGTTTTTT. Encoded protein: CASRSGTSSTGELFF. The chain recombines TRBV5-1 with TRBJ2-2, with 9 bases matching TRBD2. V shed 5 bases and J 4 bases; nucleotides not matched to a gene: 6. The CDR3 has 15 residues. Germline V gives CDR1 SGHRS, CDR2 YFSETQ.

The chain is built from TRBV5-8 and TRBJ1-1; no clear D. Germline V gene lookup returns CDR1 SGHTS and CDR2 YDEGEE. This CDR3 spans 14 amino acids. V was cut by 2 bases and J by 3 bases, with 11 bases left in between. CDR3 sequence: CASSFRRSYTEAFF. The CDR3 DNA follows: TGTGCCAGCAGCTTTCGTCGGAGTTACACTGAAGCTTTCTTT.